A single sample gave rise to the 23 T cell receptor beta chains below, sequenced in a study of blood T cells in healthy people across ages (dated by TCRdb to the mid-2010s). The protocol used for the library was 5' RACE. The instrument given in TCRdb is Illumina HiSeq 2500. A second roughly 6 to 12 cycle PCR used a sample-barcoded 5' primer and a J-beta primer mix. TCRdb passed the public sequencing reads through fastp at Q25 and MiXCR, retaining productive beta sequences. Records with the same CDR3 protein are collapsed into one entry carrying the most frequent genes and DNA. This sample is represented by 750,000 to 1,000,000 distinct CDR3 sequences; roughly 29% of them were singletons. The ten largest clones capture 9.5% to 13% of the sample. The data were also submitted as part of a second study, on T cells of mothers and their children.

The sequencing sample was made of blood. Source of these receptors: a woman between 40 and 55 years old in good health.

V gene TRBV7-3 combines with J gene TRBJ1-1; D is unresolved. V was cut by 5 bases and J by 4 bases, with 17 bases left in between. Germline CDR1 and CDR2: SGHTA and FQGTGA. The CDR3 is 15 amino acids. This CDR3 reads CASSPHGLRGTEAFF. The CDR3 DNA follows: TGTGCCAGCAGCCCCCATGGGCTACGAGGCACTGAAGCTTTCTTT.

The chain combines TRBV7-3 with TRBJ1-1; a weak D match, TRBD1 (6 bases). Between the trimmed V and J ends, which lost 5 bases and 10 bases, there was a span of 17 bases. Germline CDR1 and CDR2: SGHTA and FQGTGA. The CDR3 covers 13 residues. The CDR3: CASSDGTSRLAFF. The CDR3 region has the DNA TGTGCCAGCAGCGACGGGACATCTAGGTTAGCTTTCTTT.

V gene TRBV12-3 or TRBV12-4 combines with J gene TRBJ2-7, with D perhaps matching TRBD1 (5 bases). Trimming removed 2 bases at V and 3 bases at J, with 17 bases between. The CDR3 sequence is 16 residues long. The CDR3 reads CASSLFPDRPGYEQYF. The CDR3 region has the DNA TGTGCCAGCAGTTTATTCCCCGACAGACCGGGCTACGAGCAGTACTTC.

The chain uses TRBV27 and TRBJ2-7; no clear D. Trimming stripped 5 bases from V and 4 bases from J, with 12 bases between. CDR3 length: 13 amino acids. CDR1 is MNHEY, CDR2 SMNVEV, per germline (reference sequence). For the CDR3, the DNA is TGTGCCAGCAGTCGGCCGCCACTGTACGAGCAGTACTTC. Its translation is CASSRPPLYEQYF.

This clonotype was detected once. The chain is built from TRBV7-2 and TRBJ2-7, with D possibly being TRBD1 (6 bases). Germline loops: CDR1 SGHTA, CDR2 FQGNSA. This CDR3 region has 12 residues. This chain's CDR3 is CVGSDSGWEQYF. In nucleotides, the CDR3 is TGTGTCGGCTCGGACAGCGGTTGGGAGCAGTACTTC.

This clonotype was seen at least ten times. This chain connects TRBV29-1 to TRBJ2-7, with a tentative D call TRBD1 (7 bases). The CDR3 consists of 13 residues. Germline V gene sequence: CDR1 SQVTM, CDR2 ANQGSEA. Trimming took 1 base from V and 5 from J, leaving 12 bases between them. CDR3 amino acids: CSVEGQGGHEQYF. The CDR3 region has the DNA TGCAGCGTTGAAGGGCAGGGGGGCCACGAGCAGTACTTC.

The CDR3 loop reads CASSLNTFVVYEQYF. The DNA for the CDR3 is TGTGCCAGCAGCCTTAACACGTTCGTAGTTTACGAGCAGTACTTC. The chain has TRBV7-9 and TRBJ2-7; no reliable D call. V was cut by 5 bases and J by 4 bases, with 18 bases left in between. This CDR3 spans 15 amino acids. CDR1 SEHNR and CDR2 FQNEAQ come from the germline V gene (reference sequence).

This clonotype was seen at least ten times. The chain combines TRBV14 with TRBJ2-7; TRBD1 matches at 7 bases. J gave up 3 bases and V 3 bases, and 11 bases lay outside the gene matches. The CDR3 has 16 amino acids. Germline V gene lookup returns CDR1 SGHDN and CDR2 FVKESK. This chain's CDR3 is CASSQIDGDRDYEQYF. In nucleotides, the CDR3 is TGTGCCAGCAGCCAGATAGACGGTGACAGGGACTACGAGCAGTACTTC.

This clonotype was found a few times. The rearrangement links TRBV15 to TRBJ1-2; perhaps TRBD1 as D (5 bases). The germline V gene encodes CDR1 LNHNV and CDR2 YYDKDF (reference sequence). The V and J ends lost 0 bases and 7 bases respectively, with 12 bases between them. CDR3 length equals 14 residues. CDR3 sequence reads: CATSRDQGYGGYTF. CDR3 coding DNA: TGTGCCACCAGCAGAGACCAGGGATACGGTGGCTACACCTTC.

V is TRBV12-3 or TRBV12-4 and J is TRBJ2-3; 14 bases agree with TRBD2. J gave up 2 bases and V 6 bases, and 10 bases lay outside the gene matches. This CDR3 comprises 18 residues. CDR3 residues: CASSLGRTSGGNTDTQYF. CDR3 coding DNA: TGTGCCAGCAGCCTCGGCCGGACTAGCGGGGGGAACACAGATACGCAGTATTTT.

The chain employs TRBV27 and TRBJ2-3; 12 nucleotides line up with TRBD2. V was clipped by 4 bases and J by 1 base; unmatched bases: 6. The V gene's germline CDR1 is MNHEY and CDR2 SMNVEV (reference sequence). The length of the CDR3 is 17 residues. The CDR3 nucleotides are TGTGCCAGCAGTTCGTTCCTAGCGGGGGGGCGCACAGATACGCAGTATTTT. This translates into CASSSFLAGGRTDTQYF.

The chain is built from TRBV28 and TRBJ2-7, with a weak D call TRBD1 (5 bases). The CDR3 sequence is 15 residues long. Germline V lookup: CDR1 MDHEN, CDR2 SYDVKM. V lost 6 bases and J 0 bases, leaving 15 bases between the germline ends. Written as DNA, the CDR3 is TGTGCCAGCAGCTTAAAGGGGCAGGCCTCCTACGAGCAGTACTTC. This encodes CASSLKGQASYEQYF.

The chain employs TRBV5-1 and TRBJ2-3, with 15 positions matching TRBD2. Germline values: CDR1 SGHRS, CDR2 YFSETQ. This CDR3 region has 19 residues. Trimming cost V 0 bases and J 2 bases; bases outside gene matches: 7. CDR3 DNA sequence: TGCGCCAGCAGCTTGGCCGGGACTAGCGGGGGGCAGACCACAGATACGCAGTATTTT. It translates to CASSLAGTSGGQTTDTQYF.

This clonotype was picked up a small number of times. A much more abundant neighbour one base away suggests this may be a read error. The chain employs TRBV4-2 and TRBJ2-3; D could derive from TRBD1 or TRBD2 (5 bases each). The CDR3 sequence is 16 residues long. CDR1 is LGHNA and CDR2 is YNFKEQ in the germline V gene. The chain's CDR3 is CASGQDIRDVVDTQYF. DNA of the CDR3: TGTGCCAGCGGCCAAGATATTAGGGACGTGGTAGATACGCAGTATTTT.

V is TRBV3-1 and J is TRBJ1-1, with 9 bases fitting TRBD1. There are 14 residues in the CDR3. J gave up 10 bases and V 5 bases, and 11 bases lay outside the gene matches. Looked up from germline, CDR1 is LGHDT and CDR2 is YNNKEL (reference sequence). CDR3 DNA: TGTGCCAGCAGCAGGGGACAGGGTTCGGGGGGAGCTTTCTTT. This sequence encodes CASSRGQGSGGAFF.

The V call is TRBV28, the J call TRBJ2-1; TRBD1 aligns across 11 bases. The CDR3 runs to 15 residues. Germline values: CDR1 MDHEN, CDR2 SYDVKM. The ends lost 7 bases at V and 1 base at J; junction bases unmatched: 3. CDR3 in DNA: TGTGCCAGCATTGGACAGGGGGCTTCCTACAATGAGCAGTTCTTC. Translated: CASIGQGASYNEQFF.

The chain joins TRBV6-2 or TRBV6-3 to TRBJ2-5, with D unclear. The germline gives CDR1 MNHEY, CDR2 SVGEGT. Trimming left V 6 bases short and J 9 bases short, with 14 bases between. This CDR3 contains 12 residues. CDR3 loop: CASRDGGKAQYF. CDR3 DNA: TGTGCCAGCAGAGACGGTGGGAAGGCCCAGTACTTC.

This CDR3 is CASRDLRVAGVHTDTQYF. The CDR3 bases are TGTGCCAGCAGGGATCTGAGGGTAGCGGGGGTCCACACAGATACGCAGTATTTT. The chain has TRBV2 and TRBJ2-3, with 9 bases lining up with TRBD2. Unmatched junction bases numbered 15, after V lost 6 bases and J lost 2 bases. The CDR3 is made up of 18 amino acids. CDR1 and CDR2 from the germline V gene are SNHLY and FYNNEI.

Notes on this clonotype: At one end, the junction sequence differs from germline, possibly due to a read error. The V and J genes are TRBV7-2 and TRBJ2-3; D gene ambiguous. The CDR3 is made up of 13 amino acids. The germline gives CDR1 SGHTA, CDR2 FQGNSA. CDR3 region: CASSLLSTDTQDF. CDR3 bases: TGTGCCAGCAGCTTACTTAGCACAGATACGCAGGATTTT. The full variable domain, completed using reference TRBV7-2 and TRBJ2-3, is GAGVSQSPSNKVTEKGKDVELRCDPISGHTALYWYRQSLGQGLEFLIYFQGNSAPDKSGLPSDRFSAERTGGSVSTLTIQRTQQEDSAVYLCASSLLSTDTQDFGPGTRLTVL.

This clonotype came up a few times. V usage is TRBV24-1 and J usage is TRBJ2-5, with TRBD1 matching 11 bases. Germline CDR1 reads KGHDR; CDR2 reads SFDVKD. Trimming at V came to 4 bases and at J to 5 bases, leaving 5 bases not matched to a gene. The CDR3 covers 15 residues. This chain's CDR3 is CATSERTGGWETQYF. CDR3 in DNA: TGTGCCACCAGTGAAAGGACAGGGGGCTGGGAGACCCAGTACTTC.

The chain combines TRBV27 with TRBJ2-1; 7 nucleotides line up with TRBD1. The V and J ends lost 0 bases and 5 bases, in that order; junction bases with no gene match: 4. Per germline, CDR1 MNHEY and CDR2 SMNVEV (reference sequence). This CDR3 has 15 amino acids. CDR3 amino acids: CASSLSPGTDNEQFF. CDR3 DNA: TGTGCCAGCAGTTTATCTCCCGGGACAGACAATGAGCAGTTCTTC.

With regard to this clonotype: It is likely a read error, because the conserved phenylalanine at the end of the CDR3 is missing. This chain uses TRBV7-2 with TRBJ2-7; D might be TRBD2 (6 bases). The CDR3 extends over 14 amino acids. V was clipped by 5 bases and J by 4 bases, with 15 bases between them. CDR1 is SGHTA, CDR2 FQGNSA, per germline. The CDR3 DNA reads TGTGCCAGCAGCCTCGCCCACGCGGGGTACGAGCAGTACTAC. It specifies CASSLAHAGYEQYY.

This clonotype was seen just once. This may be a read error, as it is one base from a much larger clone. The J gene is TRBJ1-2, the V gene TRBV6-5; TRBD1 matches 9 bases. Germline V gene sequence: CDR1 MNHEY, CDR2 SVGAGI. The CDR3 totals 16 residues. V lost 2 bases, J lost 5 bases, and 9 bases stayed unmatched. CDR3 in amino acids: CASSYTGGNVGYGYTF. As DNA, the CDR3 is TGTGCCAGCAGTTACACAGGGGGCAACGTGGGATATGGCTACACCTTC.